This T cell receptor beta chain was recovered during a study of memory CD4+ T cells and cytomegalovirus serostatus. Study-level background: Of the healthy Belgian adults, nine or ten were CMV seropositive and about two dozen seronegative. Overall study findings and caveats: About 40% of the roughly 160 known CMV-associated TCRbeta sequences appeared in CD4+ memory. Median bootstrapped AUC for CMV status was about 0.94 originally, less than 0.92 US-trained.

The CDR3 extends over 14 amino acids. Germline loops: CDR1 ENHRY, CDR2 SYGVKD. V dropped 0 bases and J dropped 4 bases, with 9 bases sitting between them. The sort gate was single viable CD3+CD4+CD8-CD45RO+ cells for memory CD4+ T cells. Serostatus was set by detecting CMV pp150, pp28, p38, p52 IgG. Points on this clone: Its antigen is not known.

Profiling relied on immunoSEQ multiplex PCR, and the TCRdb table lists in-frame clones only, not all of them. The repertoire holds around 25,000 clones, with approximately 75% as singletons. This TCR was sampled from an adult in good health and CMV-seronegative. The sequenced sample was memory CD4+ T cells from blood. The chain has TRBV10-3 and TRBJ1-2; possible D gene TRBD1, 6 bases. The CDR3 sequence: CAISESEGGYGYTF. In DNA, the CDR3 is TGTGCCATCAGTGAGTCGGAAGGGGGCTATGGCTACACCTTC.